The TCR beta chain described here comes from a study of T cell responses to AZD1222 COVID-19 vaccine. Germline CDR1 reads LGHNA; CDR2 reads YNFKEQ. The CDR3 loop spans 16 amino acids. V was pared by 0 bases and J by 8 bases, with 19 bases between. Samples with a second dose at about 4 or about 12 weeks were pooled together. General study findings and limits: Nearly half of spike-specific TCRs reportedly target unmutated variant regions. Distributed over spike, vaccine-associated CD4 TCRs predominated at 160-218 and 743-854.

Sequenced by immunoSEQ multiplex PCR; TCRdb stores in-frame clones only, minus some. Altogether around 67,000 clones are present, 83% being singletons, with the ten largest covering about 6.1%. With respect to this clone: Its antigen remains unknown.

J is TRBJ1-1 and V is TRBV4-2; D might be TRBD1 (5 bases). Sequenced material: peripheral blood, taken 28 days after the second AZD1222 dose. This sequence originates from an adult who received the AZD1222 COVID-19 vaccine. Here the CDR3 DNA reads TGTGCCAGCAGCCAAGATCGACTGGGCGTTTCAGGGGAAGCTTTCTTT. The encoded protein is CASSQDRLGVSGEAFF.